Listed below are T cell receptor beta chains from one sample, sequenced in a study of response to subunit inactivated influenza vaccine. MiXCR, run by TCRdb on the RT-PCR reads, gives a single entry per CDR3 protein. The sample consists of 550,000 to 600,000 distinct CDR3 sequences, 12% of them appearing once. The sample was PBMCs from blood, taken on the day of vaccination. The receptors were gathered from a man aged 45-65 years who received an inactivated influenza vaccine. Both conserved end residues are part of each CDR3. Each record gives: J gene, clone size, V gene, D gene, CDR3 DNA, CDR3 protein. D genes are given only for firm matches. Where a row states a size, it is once, few, many or the class of an expanded clone; other rows omit it.

j_call: TRBJ2-1; clone_size: NA; v_call: TRBV3-1; d_call: NA; cdr3_nt: TGTGCCAGCAGCCAAGCGGTGCAGGGTTACAATGAGCAGTTCTTC; cdr3_aa: CASSQAVQGYNEQFF
j_call: TRBJ2-7; clone_size: NA; v_call: TRBV29-1; d_call: NA; cdr3_nt: TGCAGCGTTCACTCAGGTGAATCCTACGAGCAGTACTTC; cdr3_aa: CSVHSGESYEQYF
j_call: TRBJ2-2; clone_size: few; v_call: TRBV4-3; d_call: NA; cdr3_nt: TGCGCCAGCAGCCAAGATGGGGCGGGACAATTCACCGGGGAGCTGTTTTTT; cdr3_aa: CASSQDGAGQFTGELFF
j_call: TRBJ1-1; clone_size: NA; v_call: TRBV6-2/TRBV6-3; d_call: NA; cdr3_nt: TGTGCCAGCAGTTATCGGGGATGGACTGAAGCTTTCTTT; cdr3_aa: CASSYRGWTEAFF
j_call: TRBJ2-5; clone_size: many; v_call: TRBV6-1; d_call: TRBD2; cdr3_nt: TGTGCCAGTAGCGGGGGGCGGCAAGAGACCCAGTACTTC; cdr3_aa: CASSGGRQETQYF
j_call: TRBJ2-5; clone_size: once; v_call: TRBV7-2; d_call: NA; cdr3_nt: TGTGCCAGCAGGAGCGGAGCGGGCGAGACCCAGTACTTC; cdr3_aa: CASRSGAGETQYF
j_call: TRBJ2-1; clone_size: many; v_call: TRBV12-3/TRBV12-4; d_call: TRBD1; cdr3_nt: TGTGCCAGCAGTGAAAGGACAGGGAGTAATCAGCAGTTCTTC; cdr3_aa: CASSERTGSNQQFF
j_call: TRBJ2-1; clone_size: NA; v_call: TRBV20-1; d_call: NA; cdr3_nt: TGCAGTGCTAGACCAGGACCGAGATACAATGAGCAGTTCTTC; cdr3_aa: CSARPGPRYNEQFF
j_call: TRBJ2-2; clone_size: few; v_call: TRBV7-7; d_call: TRBD2; cdr3_nt: TGTGCTAGCAGCTTGGGGAGGGGTCCTCTCACCGGGGAGCTGTTTTTT; cdr3_aa: CASSLGRGPLTGELFF
j_call: TRBJ2-7; clone_size: many; v_call: TRBV27; d_call: NA; cdr3_nt: TGTGCCAGCAGTCCGACAACCTACGAGCAGTACTTC; cdr3_aa: CASSPTTYEQYF
j_call: TRBJ2-1; clone_size: NA; v_call: TRBV20-1; d_call: NA; cdr3_nt: TGCAGTGCCAGAGGGGTCCTGCTCGGGGAGCAGTTCTTC; cdr3_aa: CSARGVLLGEQFF
j_call: TRBJ1-6; clone_size: NA; v_call: TRBV20-1; d_call: NA; cdr3_nt: TGCAGTGCTAGAGTTGGGGGAAATAATTCACCCCTCCACTTT; cdr3_aa: CSARVGGNNSPLHF
j_call: TRBJ2-1; clone_size: NA; v_call: TRBV5-1; d_call: TRBD2; cdr3_nt: TGCGCCAGCAGCTTGCTACTAGCGGGAGTGGATGAGCAGTTCTTC; cdr3_aa: CASSLLLAGVDEQFF
j_call: TRBJ1-6; clone_size: few; v_call: TRBV27; d_call: NA; cdr3_nt: TGTGCCAGCAGTTCATACAGGGTCTATAATTCACCCCTCCACTTT; cdr3_aa: CASSSYRVYNSPLHF
j_call: TRBJ2-3; clone_size: once; v_call: TRBV4-1; d_call: NA; cdr3_nt: TGCGCCAGCAGCCAAGAGCAGACAGATACGCAGTATTTT; cdr3_aa: CASSQEQTDTQYF
j_call: TRBJ2-6; clone_size: NA; v_call: TRBV5-1; d_call: NA; cdr3_nt: TGCGCCAGCAGCGAATTAACGGGATCTGGGGCCAACGTCCTGACTTTC; cdr3_aa: CASSELTGSGANVLTF
j_call: TRBJ1-5; clone_size: NA; v_call: TRBV6-5; d_call: NA; cdr3_nt: TGTGCCAGCATTTTAAATAGCAATCAGCCCCAGCATTTT; cdr3_aa: CASILNSNQPQHF
j_call: TRBJ2-7; clone_size: few; v_call: TRBV11-2; d_call: NA; cdr3_nt: TGTGCCAGCGGTCTACAGACCTTCGATCACGAGCAGTACTTC; cdr3_aa: CASGLQTFDHEQYF
j_call: TRBJ1-1; clone_size: NA; v_call: TRBV12-3/TRBV12-4; d_call: TRBD1; cdr3_nt: TGTGCCAGCAGCCCTGGACAGGGCACCGAAGCTTTCTTT; cdr3_aa: CASSPGQGTEAFF
j_call: TRBJ1-2; clone_size: NA; v_call: TRBV10-3; d_call: NA; cdr3_nt: TGTGCCATCAGTGAGTCGGGTCCGGGGATGGATGGCTACACCTTC; cdr3_aa: CAISESGPGMDGYTF
j_call: TRBJ2-7; clone_size: NA; v_call: TRBV20-1; d_call: TRBD2; cdr3_nt: TGCAGTGCCCACCCGGCTAGCGGGAGTTTAAATTACGAGCAGTACTTC; cdr3_aa: CSAHPASGSLNYEQYF
j_call: TRBJ2-1; clone_size: few; v_call: TRBV6-6; d_call: NA; cdr3_nt: TGTGCCAGCAGTTACTCGACTGCAAATGAGCAGTTCTTC; cdr3_aa: CASSYSTANEQFF
j_call: TRBJ2-5; clone_size: NA; v_call: TRBV4-1; d_call: NA; cdr3_nt: TGCGCCAGCAGCCAAGACAGGGACCAAGAGACCCAGTACTTC; cdr3_aa: CASSQDRDQETQYF
j_call: TRBJ2-7; clone_size: many; v_call: TRBV12-3/TRBV12-4; d_call: NA; cdr3_nt: TGTGCCAGCAGTTTGGGGATTAGCTACGAGCAGTACTTC; cdr3_aa: CASSLGISYEQYF
j_call: TRBJ2-5; clone_size: many; v_call: TRBV29-1; d_call: NA; cdr3_nt: TGCAGCGTTGACCGCCAAGAGACCCAGTACTTC; cdr3_aa: CSVDRQETQYF
j_call: TRBJ2-1; clone_size: once; v_call: TRBV20-1; d_call: NA; cdr3_nt: TGCAGTGCTAGACTGGGGGGCAACTACAATGAGCAGTTCTTC; cdr3_aa: CSARLGGNYNEQFF
j_call: TRBJ2-7; clone_size: few; v_call: TRBV5-6; d_call: NA; cdr3_nt: TGTGCCAGCAGCTTGGAACCGGGACGGAACTACGAGCAGTACTTC; cdr3_aa: CASSLEPGRNYEQYF
j_call: TRBJ2-3; clone_size: NA; v_call: TRBV6-2/TRBV6-3; d_call: TRBD2; cdr3_nt: TGTGCCAGCAGTCCACTACTAGCGGGGGCGAGCACAGATACGCAGTATTTT; cdr3_aa: CASSPLLAGASTDTQYF
j_call: TRBJ2-1; clone_size: NA; v_call: TRBV20-1; d_call: TRBD1; cdr3_nt: TGCAGTGCTAGAGAGGCAGGGGGAAATCTGAATGAGCAGTTCTTC; cdr3_aa: CSAREAGGNLNEQFF
j_call: TRBJ2-7; clone_size: few; v_call: TRBV4-1; d_call: NA; cdr3_nt: TGCGCCAGCGTGCCAAAGACAGGATTCTACGAGCAGTACTTC; cdr3_aa: CASVPKTGFYEQYF
j_call: TRBJ2-7; clone_size: many; v_call: TRBV7-8; d_call: TRBD1; cdr3_nt: TGTGCCAGCAGCTTAGGATGGGGGGGGACAGGGATCTACGAGCAGTACTTC; cdr3_aa: CASSLGWGGTGIYEQYF
j_call: TRBJ2-7; clone_size: NA; v_call: TRBV7-2; d_call: TRBD2; cdr3_nt: TGTGCCAGCAGCGTTCTAGCGGGGGGGCACCACGAGCAGTACTTC; cdr3_aa: CASSVLAGGHHEQYF
j_call: TRBJ1-6; clone_size: few; v_call: TRBV20-1; d_call: NA; cdr3_nt: TGCAGTGCTAGACGACCGACAGCCGATAATTCACCCCTCCACTTT; cdr3_aa: CSARRPTADNSPLHF
j_call: TRBJ1-2; clone_size: few; v_call: TRBV19; d_call: TRBD1; cdr3_nt: TGTGCCAGTATTCCAGGGGGCCTAGACACCTATGGCTACACCTTC; cdr3_aa: CASIPGGLDTYGYTF
j_call: TRBJ2-1; clone_size: few; v_call: TRBV5-1; d_call: TRBD2; cdr3_nt: TGCGCCAGCAGCTGGACCGGGACTAGCTACAATGAGCAGTTCTTC; cdr3_aa: CASSWTGTSYNEQFF